This is a list of T cell receptor beta chains from one sample in a study of CD8 T cells in Susac syndrome. One entry per CDR3 protein, called by TCRdb with MiXCR from the immunoSEQ multiplex PCR reads. The sample has 300,000 or so distinct CDR3 sequences; about 90% are singletons. The sample comprised CD4+ T cells from PBMCs. All receptors come from a human donor with multiple sclerosis. Each CDR3 is given without its conserved first and last residue. Only part of the rows carry a size: once, few, many, or a class if the clone is expanded.

abundance	v_gene	CDR3aa
-	TRBV25-1	ASSLLGGFNEQY
-	TRBV18	ASSPRPAIGPNDEKLF
-	TRBV9	ASSVGPTTEAF
-	TRBV27	ASSRTGGRHTEAF
-	TRBV30	AGTKGTGANVLT
few	TRBV27	ASSFYRGSRGETQY
-	TRBV29-1	SGQSNTEAF
-	TRBV7-8	ASSYQAGLAGEETQY
-	TRBV30	ACEGTGARDTQY
-	TRBV7-3	ASSLTTNSGQF
-	TRBV19	ASTPIGWNTEAF
once	TRBV19	ASNLHGEGNTIY
-	TRBV12-3/TRBV12-4	ASSFRDQETQY
-	TRBV29-1	SVGVDQETQY
-	TRBV20-1	SARQPRAPYEQY
-	TRBV5-1	ASSGGHLSDYYGGELF
-	TRBV2	ASSALGDTEAF
-	TRBV15	ATSTSHSPLH
-	TRBV29-1	SVDVRSETQY
-	TRBV12-3/TRBV12-4	ASSGRRAIVYEQY
-	TRBV30	AWRGQGGGRSY
-	TRBV18	ASSQTGPGGQPQH
-	TRBV4-1	ASSQGPRGGEQF
few	TRBV29-1	SVEGAENTEAF
-	TRBV7-9	ASSFRGQGGYEQY
-	TRBV19	ASSIRRGDNSPLH
-	TRBV6-6	ASSYSSGAGGSPLH
-	TRBV10-3	AISGGGTDTQY
-	TRBV10-3	AISRDRDSNSPLH
-	TRBV19	ASSTSGDYGYT
-	TRBV3-1	ASSQGRNSNQPQH
-	TRBV7-3	ASSLMGTGWSSYNEQF
-	TRBV18	ASSPGVGETQY
-	TRBV6-2/TRBV6-3	ASSYSKGFGETQY
-	TRBV6-6	ASIPRGWVDTGELF
once	TRBV7-9	ASSLRGTGNTIY
-	TRBV6-5	ASSYGGKLF
-	TRBV7-8	ASSFRTGSKLDGYT
-	TRBV7-2	ASSFGWTSGSRETQY
few	TRBV7-6	ASSTGVEQY
-	TRBV20-1	SARASYTGTSGRANTGELF
-	TRBV7-9	ASSLGAGSYEQY
once	TRBV11-2	ASSLGGRGTGELF
few	TRBV6-5	ASRAGYGYT
-	TRBV6-5	ASSRLQGPGTEAF
once	TRBV7-3	ASTPDVGKLF
-	TRBV7-9	ASSPLITDTQY
-	TRBV3-1	ASTLWGSYNEQF
-	TRBV12-3/TRBV12-4	ASSLVEAPFTAF